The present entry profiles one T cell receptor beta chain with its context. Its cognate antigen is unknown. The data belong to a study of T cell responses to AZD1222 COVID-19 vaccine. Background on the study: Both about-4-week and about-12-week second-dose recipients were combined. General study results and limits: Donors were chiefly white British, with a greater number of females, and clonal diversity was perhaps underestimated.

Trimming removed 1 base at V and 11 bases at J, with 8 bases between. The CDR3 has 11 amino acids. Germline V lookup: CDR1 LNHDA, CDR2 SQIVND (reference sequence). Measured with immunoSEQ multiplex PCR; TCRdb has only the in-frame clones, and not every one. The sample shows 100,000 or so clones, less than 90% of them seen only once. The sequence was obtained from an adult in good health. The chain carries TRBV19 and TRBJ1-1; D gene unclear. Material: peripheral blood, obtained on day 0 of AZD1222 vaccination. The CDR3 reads CASSIAVAAFF. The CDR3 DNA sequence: TGTGCCAGTAGTATAGCGGTGGCTGCTTTCTTT.